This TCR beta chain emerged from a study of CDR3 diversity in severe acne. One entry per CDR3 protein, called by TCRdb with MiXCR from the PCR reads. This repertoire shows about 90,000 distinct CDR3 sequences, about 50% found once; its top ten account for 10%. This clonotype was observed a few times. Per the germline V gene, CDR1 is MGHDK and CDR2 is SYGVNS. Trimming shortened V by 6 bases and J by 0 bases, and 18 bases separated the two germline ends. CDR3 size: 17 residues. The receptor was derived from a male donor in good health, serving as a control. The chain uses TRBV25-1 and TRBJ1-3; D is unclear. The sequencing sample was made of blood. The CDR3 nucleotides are TGTGCCAGCAGCCCCCCTCTTGGCGGGAGCTCTGGAAACACCATATATTTT. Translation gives CASSPPLGGSSGNTIYF.